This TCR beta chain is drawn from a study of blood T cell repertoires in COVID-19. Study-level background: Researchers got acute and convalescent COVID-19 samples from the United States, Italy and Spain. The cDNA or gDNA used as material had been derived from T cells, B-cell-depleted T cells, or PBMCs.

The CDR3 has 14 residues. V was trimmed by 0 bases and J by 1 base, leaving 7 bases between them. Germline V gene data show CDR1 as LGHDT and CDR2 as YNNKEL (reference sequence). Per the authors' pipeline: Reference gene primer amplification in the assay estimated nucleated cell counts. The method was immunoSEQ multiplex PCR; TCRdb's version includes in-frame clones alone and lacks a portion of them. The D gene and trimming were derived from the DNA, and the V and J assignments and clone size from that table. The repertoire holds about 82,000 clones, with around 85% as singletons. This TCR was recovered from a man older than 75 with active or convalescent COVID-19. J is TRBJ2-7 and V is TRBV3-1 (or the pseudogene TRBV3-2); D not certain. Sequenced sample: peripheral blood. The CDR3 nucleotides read TGTGCCAGCAGCCAAGACGGTCGTTCCTACGAGCAGTACGTC. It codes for CASSQDGRSYEQYV.